The rows below give T cell receptor beta chains drawn from one sample of a study of T-cell memory formation after mild COVID-19. TCRdb itself ran the 5' RACE reads through MiXCR, one entry per CDR3 protein. The profile shows roughly 260,000 distinct CDR3 sequences, roughly 15% of them singletons. Material for sequencing was PBMCs or a T cell subset sorted from them (not recorded which). All receptors come from a man between 18 and 29 years old who had mild COVID-19 (a few samples of this study predate the infection). Cell type and time point are not known. The CDR3 runs from the conserved cysteine through the conserved F or W. Each record gives: J gene, V gene, clone size, D gene, CDR3 DNA, CDR3 protein. D genes are given only for firm matches. Only part of the rows carry a size: once, few, many, or a class if the clone is expanded.

TRBJ1-2,TRBV12-3/TRBV12-4,-,-,TGTGCCAGCAGTTTCGTGGCAGACTATGGCTACACCTTC,CASSFVADYGYTF
TRBJ1-6,TRBV20-1,-,-,TGCAGTGCTAGAGTCGGTCCCCTTGGGACACCCCTCCACTTT,CSARVGPLGTPLHF
TRBJ1-5,TRBV6-1,few,TRBD1,TGTGCCAGCAACCCTGACAGGGGCAATCAGCCCCAGCATTTT,CASNPDRGNQPQHF
TRBJ1-3,TRBV7-2,-,TRBD1,TGTGCCAGCAGCCCGAGGACAGGGGAGGGAAACACCATATATTTT,CASSPRTGEGNTIYF
TRBJ1-1,TRBV4-3,few,TRBD1,TGCGCCAGCAGGCAGGGAGGGGGCCGTGGGAACACTGAAGCTTTCTTT,CASRQGGGRGNTEAFF
TRBJ2-2,TRBV27,-,TRBD1,TGTGCCAGCAGGCGACAGGGGGCAGGGACCGGGGAGCTGTTTTTT,CASRRQGAGTGELFF
TRBJ1-1,TRBV6-1,few,-,TGTGCCAGCAGCGGTACAGGGTCTCGTCTGGAAGCTTTCTTT,CASSGTGSRLEAFF
TRBJ2-5,TRBV6-5,-,-,TGTGCCAGCAGTTCACACCTCAGGGGGGTGGAACAAGAGACCCAGTACTTC,CASSSHLRGVEQETQYF
TRBJ2-3,TRBV5-1,many,TRBD2,TGCGCCAGCAGCCTACTAGCGGGGGCCACAGATACGCAGTATTTT,CASSLLAGATDTQYF
TRBJ2-5,TRBV10-1,few,-,TGCGCCAGCAGTGAGGAGGGTTCCAGCTTTGAGACCCAGTACTTC,CASSEEGSSFETQYF
TRBJ2-3,TRBV5-1,few,-,TGCGCCAGCACGTGGCATGGCCAACAGGGAACGCAGTATTTT,CASTWHGQQGTQYF
TRBJ1-1,TRBV5-1,few,-,TGCGCCAGCAGCTTGAGGGCGGGGTGGAACACTGAAGCTTTCTTT,CASSLRAGWNTEAFF
TRBJ1-4,TRBV5-6,few,-,TGTGCCAGCAGTGGAGGGACATCCTTCAATGAAAAACTGTTTTTT,CASSGGTSFNEKLFF
TRBJ2-3,TRBV20-1,-,-,TGCAGTGCAAGGGGGGATATGAATACAGATACGCAGTATTTT,CSARGDMNTDTQYF
TRBJ1-5,TRBV7-9,many,-,TGTGCCAGCAGCTTAGATTTCTCTCAGCCCCAGCATTTT,CASSLDFSQPQHF
TRBJ2-5,TRBV5-1,-,-,TGCGCCAGCAGCTCGGGGTTGGGTGGCCAAGAGACCCAGTACTTC,CASSSGLGGQETQYF
TRBJ2-2,TRBV20-1,few,TRBD2,TGCAGTGCTCTAGCGGGGGGGAACGCCGGGGAGCTGTTTTTT,CSALAGGNAGELFF
TRBJ1-2,TRBV10-2,-,-,TGCGCCAGCAGTGACCCCGGATTGTCAAACTATGGCTACACCTTC,CASSDPGLSNYGYTF
TRBJ1-4,TRBV28,few,TRBD1,TGTGCCAGCAGTTTGCGCCAGGGGGCCGGTGAAAAACTGTTTTTT,CASSLRQGAGEKLFF
TRBJ1-2,TRBV4-1,-,-,TGCGCCAGCAGCCAAGTTTCGGGAAGTGGGGGCTACACCTTC,CASSQVSGSGGYTF
TRBJ2-1,TRBV4-3,few,-,TGCGCCAGCAGCCAAGAGGGGCAGGGCCGGAATGAGCAGTTCTTC,CASSQEGQGRNEQFF
TRBJ2-7,TRBV5-6,few,TRBD1,TGTGCCAGCGGCATTGACAGGGGACAACACGAGCAGTACTTC,CASGIDRGQHEQYF
TRBJ2-5,TRBV5-1,few,-,TGCGCCAGCAGCCCGGGGACGCGTCAAGAGACCCAGTACTTC,CASSPGTRQETQYF
TRBJ2-1,TRBV12-3/TRBV12-4,few,-,TGTGCCAGCAGTTTCGGCCCTTACTCCTACAATGAGCAGTTCTTC,CASSFGPYSYNEQFF
TRBJ1-3,TRBV6-2/TRBV6-3,many,-,TGTGCCAGCAGTAACCGACAGGACGTCTCTGGAAACACCATATATTTT,CASSNRQDVSGNTIYF
TRBJ2-1,TRBV4-3,few,-,TGCGCCAGCAGCCAAGACTCCTTTGGGGGGGCGAGTAATGAGCAGTTCTTC,CASSQDSFGGASNEQFF
TRBJ1-5,TRBV6-5,few,-,TGTGCCAGCAGTACCGCGGTCGGCAATCAGCCCCAGCATTTT,CASSTAVGNQPQHF
TRBJ2-3,TRBV5-1,few,TRBD1,TGCGCCAGCAGCACGGACAGGGAAAAAGATACGCAGTATTTT,CASSTDREKDTQYF
TRBJ2-2,TRBV5-1,many,-,TGCGCCAGCAGCTTGGAGGGCGGGGAGCTGTTTTTT,CASSLEGGELFF
TRBJ2-1,TRBV6-2/TRBV6-3,few,-,TGTGCCAGCAGGAAAGGGGGGGGGGAGCAGTTCTTC,CASRKGGGEQFF
TRBJ2-3,TRBV14,-,-,TGTGCCAGCAGCCAAGATCAGGCCACCACGCAGTATTTT,CASSQDQATTQYF
TRBJ2-3,TRBV9,few,-,TGTGCCAGCGGCTTGGGGGGCCCGTCAGATACGCAGTATTTT,CASGLGGPSDTQYF
TRBJ1-2,TRBV10-3,few,TRBD1,TGTGCCATCAGTGCCTGGACAGGGTCTAACTATGGCTACACCTTC,CAISAWTGSNYGYTF
TRBJ2-1,TRBV10-3,-,-,TGTGCCATCAGTGGGACCGGACGCAGCTCCTACAATGAGCAGTTCTTC,CAISGTGRSSYNEQFF
TRBJ2-5,TRBV20-1,-,-,TGCAGTGCTAGCGGCAGTAAAGAGACCCAGTACTTC,CSASGSKETQYF
TRBJ1-1,TRBV12-3/TRBV12-4,-,TRBD1,TGTGCCAGCAGTCCCAAGGAAGGAGGACAGGGAGCTTTCTTT,CASSPKEGGQGAFF
TRBJ1-2,TRBV4-3,few,-,TGCGCCAGCAGCCAAGATCTTTTCGGGGGCACCTATGGCTACACCTTC,CASSQDLFGGTYGYTF
TRBJ2-7,TRBV20-1,-,TRBD1,TGCAGTGCTCCCGGGACAGGGGACGAGCAGTACTTC,CSAPGTGDEQYF
TRBJ2-1,TRBV7-2,-,TRBD1,TGTGCCAGCAGCACCCAAATCAGGGGGCTTGGGAATGAGCAGTTCTTC,CASSTQIRGLGNEQFF
TRBJ2-3,TRBV5-1,few,TRBD1,TGCGCCAGCAGCTTGATAGGGGGCGGCGAAGATACGCAGTATTTT,CASSLIGGGEDTQYF
TRBJ2-1,TRBV7-2,few,TRBD1,TGTGCCAGCAGCACCGGACAGGGCTCCTACAATGAGCAGTTCTTC,CASSTGQGSYNEQFF
TRBJ2-5,TRBV4-3,-,TRBD2,TGCGCCAGCAGCCAAGATTTGGGTAGCGGGTACCAAGAGACCCAGTACTTC,CASSQDLGSGYQETQYF
TRBJ1-2,TRBV7-2,many,-,TGTGCCAGCAGCTTAGTGGGCAGGGCTGATGGCTACACCTTC,CASSLVGRADGYTF
TRBJ2-3,TRBV5-1,few,-,TGCGCCAGCAGCCCAACGGGGCGCACAGATACGCAGTATTTT,CASSPTGRTDTQYF
TRBJ1-2,TRBV24-1,few,-,TGTGCCACCAGTGAATCCAACTATGGCTACACCTTC,CATSESNYGYTF
TRBJ1-5,TRBV7-2,few,-,TGTGCCAGCAGCCCCTCCGGGTCGGGGAATCAGCCCCAGCATTTT,CASSPSGSGNQPQHF
TRBJ2-2,TRBV18,-,-,TGTGCCAGCTCACCAGCCCTGCAAGTAGCGAACACCAGGGAGCTGTTTTTT,CASSPALQVANTRELFF
TRBJ2-3,TRBV7-3,few,TRBD2,TGTGCCAGCAGCGAGAGACTAGCGGGGGGAGTCACAGATACGCAGTATTTT,CASSERLAGGVTDTQYF
TRBJ2-3,TRBV7-2,few,TRBD2,TGTGCCAGCAGCTTCCGTAGCGGGGGGGATCTTGATACGCAGTATTTT,CASSFRSGGDLDTQYF
TRBJ1-3,TRBV5-6,-,-,TGTGCCAGCAGCTTGGGACAGCTACTCTCTGGAAACACCATATATTTT,CASSLGQLLSGNTIYF
TRBJ2-3,TRBV5-4,-,TRBD2,TGTGCCAGCAGCCCCGGCGGGGGTTCGATCCATACGCAGTATTTT,CASSPGGGSIHTQYF
TRBJ1-2,TRBV5-1,few,-,TGCGCCAGCAGCACGGGAGACAGGTCTGGCTACACCTTC,CASSTGDRSGYTF